Reported below is one T cell receptor beta chain. Its cognate antigen is unknown. This entry belongs to a study of T cell repertoires in cytomegalovirus infection. Study-wide context: Evidence of both CMV infection and a matching HLA type came from public TCR beta signatures.

The germline V gene encodes CDR1 SGHVS and CDR2 FQNEAQ. Trimming stripped 5 bases from V and 1 base from J, with 10 bases between. CDR3 length equals 14 residues. General observations from the study: Ex vivo responses were dominated by HLA-C-restricted CMV-specific TCR beta clonotypes.

TCRdb analysed the reads with MiXCR anew, one entry per CDR3 protein. Of some 110,000 distinct CDR3 sequences in the sample, over 25% were seen once. The sequenced sample was CD8+ T cells from cultured PBMCs, obtained from culture after CMV antigen stimulation. The sequence came from a human donor in good health (CMV status not recorded). Some clones in this sample may be carry-over from other donors' samples. V and J are TRBV7-8 and TRBJ2-3, with D maybe TRBD2 (6 bases). The CDR3 reads CASSLRRGTDTQYF. The CDR3, as DNA: TGTGCCAGCAGCCTCAGGAGGGGCACAGATACGCAGTATTTT.